The present entry profiles one T cell receptor (beta chain) with its context. Antigen: not known. The data were obtained in a study of blood T cells in healthy people across ages. V was trimmed by 5 bases and J by 1 base, leaving 12 bases between them. In germline, CDR1 is DFQATT, CDR2 SNEGSKA (reference sequence). This CDR3 has 13 amino acids. Next came a second PCR, run for 7 to 11 cycles, which used a sample-barcoded 5' primer along with a J-beta primer mix. TCRdb called the 5' RACE reads again in MiXCR, with one record for every CDR3 protein. The data show about 780,000 distinct CDR3 sequences, with about 45% seen just once and roughly 20% held by the top ten. Study-wide results and caveats: As age increased, TCR beta diversity per million T cells fell in a roughly linear fashion. When set beside aged donors, long-lived donors presented more naive CD4+ cells and higher diversity.

The sequence came from a man older than 75 in good health. Sequenced: blood. This chain links TRBV20-1 with TRBJ2-7; a possible D gene is TRBD2 (5 bases). The chain's CDR3 is CSAVKEGSYEQYF. The CDR3 nucleotides read TGCAGTGCTGTAAAAGAGGGATCCTACGAGCAGTACTTC.